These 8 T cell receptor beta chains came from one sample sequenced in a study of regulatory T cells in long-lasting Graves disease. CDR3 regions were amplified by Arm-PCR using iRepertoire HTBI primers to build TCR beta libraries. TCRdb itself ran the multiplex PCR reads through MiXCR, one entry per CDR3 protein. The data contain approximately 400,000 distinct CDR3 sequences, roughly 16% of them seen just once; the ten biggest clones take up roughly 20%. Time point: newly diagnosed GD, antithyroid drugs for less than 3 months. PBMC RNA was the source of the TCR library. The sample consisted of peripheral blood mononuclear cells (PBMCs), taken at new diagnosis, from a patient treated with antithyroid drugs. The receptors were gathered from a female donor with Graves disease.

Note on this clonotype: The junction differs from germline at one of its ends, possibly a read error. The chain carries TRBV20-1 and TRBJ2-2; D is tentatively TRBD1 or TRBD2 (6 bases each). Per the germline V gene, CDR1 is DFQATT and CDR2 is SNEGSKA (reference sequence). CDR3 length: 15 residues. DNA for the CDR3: TGCAGTGCTAGCCGCCTATTAGGGGGGACCGGGGAGCTGTTCTTT. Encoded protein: CSASRLLGGTGELFF.

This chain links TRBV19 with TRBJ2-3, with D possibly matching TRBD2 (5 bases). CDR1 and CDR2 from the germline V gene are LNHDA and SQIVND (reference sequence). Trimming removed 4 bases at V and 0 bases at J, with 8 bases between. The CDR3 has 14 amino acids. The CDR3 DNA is TGTGCCAGTAGTACCAGGACTAGCACAGATACGCAGTATTTT. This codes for CASSTRTSTDTQYF.

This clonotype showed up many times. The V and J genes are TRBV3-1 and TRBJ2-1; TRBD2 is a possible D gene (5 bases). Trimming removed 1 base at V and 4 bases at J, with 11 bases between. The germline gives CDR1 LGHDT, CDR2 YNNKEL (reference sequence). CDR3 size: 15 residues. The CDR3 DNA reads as TGTGCCAGCAGCCAAGGGCTAGCAGAGTACAATGAGCAGTTCTTC. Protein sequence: CASSQGLAEYNEQFF.

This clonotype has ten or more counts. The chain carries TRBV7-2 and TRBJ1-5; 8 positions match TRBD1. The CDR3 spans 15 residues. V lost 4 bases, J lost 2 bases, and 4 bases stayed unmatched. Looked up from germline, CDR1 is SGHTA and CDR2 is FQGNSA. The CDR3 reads CASSSTGVGNQPQHF. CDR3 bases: TGTGCCAGCAGCTCGACAGGGGTCGGCAATCAGCCCCAGCATTTT.

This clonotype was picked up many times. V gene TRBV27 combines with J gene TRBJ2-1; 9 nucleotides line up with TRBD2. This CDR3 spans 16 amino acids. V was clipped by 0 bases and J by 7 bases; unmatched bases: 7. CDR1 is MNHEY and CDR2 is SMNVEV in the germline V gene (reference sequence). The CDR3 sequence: CASSLSVLAGLNEQFF. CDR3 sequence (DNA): TGTGCCAGCAGTTTATCGGTTCTAGCGGGATTGAATGAGCAGTTCTTC.

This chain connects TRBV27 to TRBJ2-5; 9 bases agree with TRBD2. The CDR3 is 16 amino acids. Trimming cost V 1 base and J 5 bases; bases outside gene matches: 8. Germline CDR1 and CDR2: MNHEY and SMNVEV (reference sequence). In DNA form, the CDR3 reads TGTGCCAGCAGTTTATGGAGCGGGGGGCCAGGGGAGACCCAGTACTTC. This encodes CASSLWSGGPGETQYF.

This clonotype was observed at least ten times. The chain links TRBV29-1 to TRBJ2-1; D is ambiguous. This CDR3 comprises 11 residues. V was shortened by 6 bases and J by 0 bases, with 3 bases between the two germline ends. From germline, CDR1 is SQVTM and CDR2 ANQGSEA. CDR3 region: CSVSSYNEQFF. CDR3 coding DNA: TGCAGCGTGAGCTCCTACAATGAGCAGTTCTTC.

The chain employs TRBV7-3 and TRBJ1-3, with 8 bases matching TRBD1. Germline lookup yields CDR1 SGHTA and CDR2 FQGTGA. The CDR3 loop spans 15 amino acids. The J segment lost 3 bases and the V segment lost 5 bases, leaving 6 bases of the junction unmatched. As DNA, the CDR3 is TGTGCCAGCAGCCCCCAGACAGGGGTTGGAAACACCATATATTTT. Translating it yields CASSPQTGVGNTIYF.